The clone carrying this TCR beta chain was detected only a few times. The antigen remains undetermined. CDR3 length: 13 amino acids. The V end lost 4 bases, the J end lost 5 bases, and 10 bases lay between the germline ends. Germline V gene lookup returns CDR1 MDHEN and CDR2 SYDVKM. The sample comes from a study of T cell repertoires in cytomegalovirus infection. TCRdb analysed the reads with MiXCR anew, one entry per CDR3 protein. The sample has around 280,000 distinct CDR3 sequences; roughly 13% are singletons. Points from the study as a whole: The response measured ex vivo was dominated by TCR beta clonotypes (HLA-C-restricted and CMV-specific). People with CMV and the relevant HLA were identified by cumulative public TCR beta family frequency.

This TCR derives from a human donor in good health (CMV status not recorded). Some clones in this sample may be carry-over from other donors' samples. The V call is TRBV28, the J call TRBJ2-3, with D uncertain. Source material: PBMCs. The CDR3 sequence: CASSSGSVDTQYF. In DNA form, the CDR3 reads TGTGCCAGCAGTTCTGGATCAGTAGATACGCAGTATTTT.